This T cell receptor (beta chain) was sequenced during a study of beta chain features in type 1 diabetes. Study-wide background: Sorted cells, around 100 million in number, were examined across all samples.

The study, taken as a whole, reports: Researchers report that Type 1 diabetes patients had moderately but significantly shorter TCRB CDR3s across all four CD4+ subsets.

TCRB transcripts that were expressed got sequenced, as all of the isolated RNA had been reverse transcribed. Average reads for naive, central memory and regulatory T cell samples were about 3.57 million. Assay: immunoSEQ multiplex PCR; the TCRdb copy retains only in-frame clones and omits some. The sample yields around 260,000 clones, approximately 25% seen once. There are a few counts of this clone. What it binds is unknown. Germline CDR1 and CDR2: SEHNR and FQNEAQ (reference sequence). The CDR3 has 14 amino acids. Trimming at V came to 4 bases and at J to 2 bases, leaving 5 bases not matched to a gene.

The material sequenced was naive CD4+ T cells from blood. This sequence originates from a woman in her twenties or thirties with type 1 diabetes. The chain carries TRBV7-9 and TRBJ2-7; TRBD1 agrees at 7 bases. Here the CDR3 DNA reads TGTGCCAGCAGCTACCGGGACAGAGCCTACGAGCAGTACTTC. The encoded protein is CASSYRDRAYEQYF.